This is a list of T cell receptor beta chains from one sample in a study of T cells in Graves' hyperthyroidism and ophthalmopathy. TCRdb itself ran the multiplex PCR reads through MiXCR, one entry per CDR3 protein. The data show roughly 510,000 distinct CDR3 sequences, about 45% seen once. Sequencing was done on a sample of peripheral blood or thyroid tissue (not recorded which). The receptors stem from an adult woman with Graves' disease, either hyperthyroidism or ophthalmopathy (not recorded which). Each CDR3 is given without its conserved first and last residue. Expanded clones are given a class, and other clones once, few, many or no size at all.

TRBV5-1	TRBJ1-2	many	ASSAGQGYGYT
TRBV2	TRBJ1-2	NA	ASRTGTGGRRGYGYT
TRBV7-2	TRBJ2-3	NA	ASSPRAATDTQY
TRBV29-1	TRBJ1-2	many	SVPGGGYGYT
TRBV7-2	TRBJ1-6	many	ASSAGSEDNSPLH
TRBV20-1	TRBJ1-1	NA	SAPMGMNTEAF
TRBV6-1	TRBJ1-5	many	ASSQGLGSNQPQH
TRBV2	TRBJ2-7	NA	ASSVGQLTGEQY
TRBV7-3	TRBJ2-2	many	ASSFSPAGSSGELF
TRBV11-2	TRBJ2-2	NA	ASSENRYGELF
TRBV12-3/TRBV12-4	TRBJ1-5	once	ASSLTLVDHNQPQH
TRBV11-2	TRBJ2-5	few	ASSPTGLAGETQY
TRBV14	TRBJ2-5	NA	ASSQDWGRIQETQY
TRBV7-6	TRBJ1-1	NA	ASSKGTEAF
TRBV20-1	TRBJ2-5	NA	SARDGETQY
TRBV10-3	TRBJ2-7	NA	AIRTERGIYEQY
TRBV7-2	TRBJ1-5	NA	ASSADSPYQPQH
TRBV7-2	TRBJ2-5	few	ASSPRAGSGAGGIETQY
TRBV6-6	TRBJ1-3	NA	ASSSLDSLDTIY
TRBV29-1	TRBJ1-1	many	SVEPQGTEAF
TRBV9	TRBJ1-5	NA	AWSGGGGQPQH
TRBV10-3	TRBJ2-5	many	AISGRVQETQY
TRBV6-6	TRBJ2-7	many	ASRPGRASYEQY